A single sample is the source of the 16 T cell receptor beta chains below, sequenced in a study of blood T cells in healthy people across ages. The use of a sample-barcoded 5' primer and a J-beta primer mix characterized a second PCR of about 7 to 12 cycles. One entry per CDR3 protein results from TCRdb running MiXCR on the 5' RACE reads. The repertoire has nearly 1 million distinct CDR3 sequences, just over 50% of them found once; the top ten carry roughly a fifth. The sequenced sample was blood. The receptors here all came from a woman aged 60 to 75 in good health.

This sequence joins TRBV10-3 and TRBJ2-7; D is unclear. V was cut by 0 bases and J by 2 bases, with 11 bases left in between. CDR3 length equals 15 residues. In germline, CDR1 is ENHRY, CDR2 SYGVKD. As DNA, the CDR3 is TGTGCCATCAGTGAGTCCCGAAGCCAAACCTACGAGCAGTACTTC. This sequence encodes CAISESRSQTYEQYF.

CDR3 region: CSVPGPTTNTGELFF. CDR3 bases: TGCAGCGTTCCGGGACCGACGACGAACACCGGGGAGCTGTTTTTT. This chain links TRBV29-1 with TRBJ2-2; TRBD1 or TRBD2 may be the D gene (5 bases each). Germline CDR1 and CDR2: SQVTM and ANQGSEA. V was shortened by 5 bases and J by 0 bases, with 13 bases between the two germline ends. The CDR3 extends over 15 amino acids.

This clonotype was recorded at least ten times. CDR3 in amino acids: CASSRQGIQETQYF. Here the CDR3 DNA reads TGTGCCAGCAGTCGCCAGGGGATTCAAGAGACCCAGTACTTC. The gene calls are TRBV28 and TRBJ2-5, with D possibly being TRBD1 (6 bases). Germline V lookup: CDR1 MDHEN, CDR2 SYDVKM. The CDR3 totals 14 residues. With 5 bases removed from V and 2 bases from J, the gap between germline ends came to 12 bases.

V gene TRBV29-1 combines with J gene TRBJ2-7, with no clear D. There are 9 residues in the CDR3. The germline gives CDR1 SQVTM, CDR2 ANQGSEA. Trimming removed 7 bases at V and 5 bases at J, with 6 bases between. CDR3 in DNA: TGCAGCGGCCCAAACGAGCAGTACTTC. Translated: CSGPNEQYF.

V and J are TRBV6-2 or TRBV6-3 and TRBJ2-2; 9 bases are shared with TRBD2. Losses at the gene ends were 5 bases for V and 7 bases for J; bases not matched to a gene: 8. Germline CDR1 and CDR2: MNHEY and SVGEGT. CDR3 size: 15 residues. The CDR3 DNA is TGTGCCAGCAGTCAAATAGCGGGAGCTATCGGGGAGCTGTTTTTT. Protein: CASSQIAGAIGELFF.

This clonotype has ten or more counts. The chain is built from TRBV29-1 and TRBJ2-7, with D maybe TRBD2 (5 bases). Germline CDR1 reads SQVTM; CDR2 reads ANQGSEA. Trimming cost V 1 base and J 3 bases, with 16 bases left between them. This CDR3 has 15 residues. In DNA form, the CDR3 reads TGCAGCGTTGAAGGAGAACCCAGACTATTCTACGAGCAGTACTTC. As protein: CSVEGEPRLFYEQYF.

This sequence joins TRBV27 and TRBJ2-7, with D unclear. The germline CDR1 and CDR2 sequences are MNHEY and SMNVEV (reference sequence). V shed 0 bases and J shed 5 bases, with 17 bases lying between them. The CDR3 is 16 residues long. CDR3 bases: TGTGCCAGCAGTTTATCTGGGCGGTTAACGAATGACGAGCAGTACTTC. The encoded protein is CASSLSGRLTNDEQYF.

The table lists this clonotype with a few counts. The chain uses TRBV29-1 and TRBJ2-6; 10 positions match TRBD1. CDR1 is SQVTM and CDR2 is ANQGSEA in the germline V gene. Losses at the gene ends were 6 bases for V and 2 bases for J; bases not matched to a gene: 7. This CDR3 has 16 residues. In DNA, the CDR3 is TGCAGCGTCCAGGGACAGGGGCGGACTGGGGCCAACGTCCTGACTTTC. This encodes CSVQGQGRTGANVLTF.

As concerns this clonotype: At one end the junction does not follow the germline gene, possibly because of a read error. The chain employs TRBV18 and TRBJ2-1, with D perhaps being TRBD1 or TRBD2 (5 bases each). Judging by the DNA end, TRBJ2-7 fits better; the J call may be wrong. The CDR3 consists of 15 residues. Germline V gene lookup returns CDR1 KGHSH and CDR2 LQKENI. The chain's CDR3 is CVSSPGPGRNYEQYF. The DNA for the CDR3 is TGTGTCAGCTCACCAGGTCCGGGACGGAACTACGAGCAGTACTTC.

For this clonotype: A single base separates this from a much larger clone, so it may be a read error. This chain connects TRBV30 to TRBJ2-3; D may be TRBD1 or TRBD2 (5 bases each). V dropped 3 bases and J dropped 3 bases, with 16 bases sitting between them. The CDR3 is 15 amino acids. CDR1 and CDR2 (germline): GTSNPN, SVGIG (reference sequence). CDR3 nucleotides: TGTGCCTGGAGGGGGGAGCGATTTTCAACAGATACGCAGTATTTT. Protein sequence: CAWRGERFSTDTQYF.

The rearrangement uses TRBV4-2 and TRBJ2-7; 7 bases line up with TRBD1. Trimming cost V 2 bases and J 5 bases; bases outside gene matches: 3. Looked up from germline, CDR1 is LGHNA and CDR2 is YNFKEQ. This CDR3 comprises 13 residues. The CDR3 coding sequence is TGTGCCAGCAGCCAAAGACAGGGCGACGAGCAGTACTTC. It is translated as CASSQRQGDEQYF.

The CDR3 DNA sequence: TGTGCCAGCAGCTCCAGACAGGGAGTGAGCATTCAGTACTTC. Amino acids: CASSSRQGVSIQYF. V and J are TRBV7-8 and TRBJ2-4, with 7 bases aligning to TRBD1. V dropped 4 bases and J dropped 9; count of bases not matched to a gene: 9. This CDR3 comprises 14 residues. CDR1 and CDR2 (germline): SGHVS, FQNEAQ. The complete variable domain, with remaining parts taken from reference TRBV7-8 and TRBJ2-4, reads GAGVSQSPRYKVAKRGQDVALRCDPISGHVSLFWYQQALGQGPEFLTYFQNEAQLDKSGLPSDRFFAERPEGSVSTLKIQRTQQEDSAVYLCASSSRQGVSIQYFGAGTRLSVL.

The J gene is TRBJ2-6, the V gene TRBV6-2 or TRBV6-3; possibly TRBD1 for D (5 bases). In germline, CDR1 is MNHEY, CDR2 SVGEGT. V was shortened by 10 bases and J by 0 bases, with 16 bases between the two germline ends. The CDR3 runs to 16 residues. The CDR3 region has the DNA TGTGCCATCGGGCTCAGGGCCTACTCTGGGGCCAACGTCCTGACTTTC. This gives the protein CAIGLRAYSGANVLTF.

V is TRBV5-1 and J is TRBJ2-2; TRBD2 agrees at 14 bases. Unmatched junction bases numbered 5, after V lost 4 bases and J lost 6 bases. Germline CDR1 and CDR2: SGHRS and YFSETQ. This CDR3 contains 16 residues. The CDR3 region has the DNA TGCGCCAGCAGCACGGGACTAGCGGGAGTTTCCGGGGAGCTGTTTTTT. Residues: CASSTGLAGVSGELFF.

The chain joins TRBV7-3 to TRBJ2-3; D not certain. The germline V gene has CDR1 SGHTA and CDR2 FQGTGA. The V end was cut by 3 bases, the J end by 0 bases, with 7 bases between. CDR3 length: 14 residues. CDR3 protein: CASSFTISTDTQYF. The CDR3 region has the DNA TGTGCCAGCAGCTTTACTATTAGCACAGATACGCAGTATTTT.

A word on this clonotype: A much more abundant neighbour one base away suggests this may be a read error. The chain couples TRBV6-2 or TRBV6-3 to TRBJ2-6; TRBD1 is a possible D gene (5 bases). From germline, CDR1 is MNHEY and CDR2 SVGEGT. The CDR3 spans 14 residues. CDR3 amino acids: CVSKSTDGANVLTF. The CDR3 nucleotides read TGTGTCAGCAAATCGACAGACGGGGCCAACGTCCTGACTTTC.